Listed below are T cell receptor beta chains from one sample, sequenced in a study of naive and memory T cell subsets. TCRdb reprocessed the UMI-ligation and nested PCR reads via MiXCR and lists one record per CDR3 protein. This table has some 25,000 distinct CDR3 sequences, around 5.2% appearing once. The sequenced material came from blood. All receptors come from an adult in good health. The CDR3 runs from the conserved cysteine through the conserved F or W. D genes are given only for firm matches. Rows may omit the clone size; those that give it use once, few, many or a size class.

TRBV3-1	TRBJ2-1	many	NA	CASSHSMGHMRNEQFF	TGTGCCAGCAGCCACTCAATGGGACACATGCGCAATGAGCAGTTCTTC
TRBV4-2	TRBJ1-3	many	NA	CASSQDTAASGRNTIYF	TGTGCCAGCAGCCAAGATACCGCAGCATCCGGGCGAAACACCATATATTTT
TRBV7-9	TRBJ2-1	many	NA	CASSPAGAREQFF	TGTGCCAGCAGCCCGGCGGGCGCGCGTGAGCAGTTCTTC
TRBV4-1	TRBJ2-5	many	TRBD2	CASSHAGRAREETQYF	TGCGCCAGCAGCCACGCCGGGAGGGCGAGGGAGGAGACCCAGTACTTC
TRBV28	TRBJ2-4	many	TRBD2	CASSLRGAKNIQYF	TGTGCCAGCAGTTTGCGGGGGGCCAAAAACATTCAGTACTTC
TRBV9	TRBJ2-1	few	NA	CASSVRDTYNNEQFF	TGTGCCAGCAGCGTACGGGACACATACAACAATGAGCAGTTCTTC
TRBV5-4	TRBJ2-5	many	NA	CATGDRYPQETQYF	TGTGCCACGGGGGACCGATACCCCCAAGAGACCCAGTACTTC
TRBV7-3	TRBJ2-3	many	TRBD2	CASSSSSGSWADTQYF	TGTGCCAGCAGCTCCTCTAGCGGGAGTTGGGCAGATACGCAGTATTTT
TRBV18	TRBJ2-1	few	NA	CASSPPWSNEQFF	TGTGCCAGCTCACCACCGTGGAGCAATGAGCAGTTCTTC
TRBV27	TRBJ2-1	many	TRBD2	CASTLRSSGRGEQFF	TGTGCCAGCACTCTTCGGTCTAGCGGGAGGGGTGAGCAGTTCTTC
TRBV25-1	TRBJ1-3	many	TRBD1	CASSEFGRTGSGNTIYF	TGTGCCAGCAGTGAATTTGGGAGGACAGGTAGTGGAAACACCATATATTTT
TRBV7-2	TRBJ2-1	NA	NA	CASSPVAGYNEQFF	TGTGCCAGCAGCCCAGTGGCGGGCTACAATGAGCAGTTCTTC
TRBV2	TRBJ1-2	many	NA	CASRLQTFGDSYGYTF	TGTGCCAGCCGTCTGCAGACCTTCGGGGATAGCTATGGCTACACCTTC
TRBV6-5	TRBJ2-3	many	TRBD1	CASRIGTGTDTQYF	TGTGCCAGCAGGATAGGGACAGGGACGGATACGCAGTATTTT
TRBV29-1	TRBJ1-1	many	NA	CSVPEEGRGEGTEAFF	TGCAGCGTTCCGGAGGAGGGCAGGGGAGAGGGCACTGAAGCTTTCTTT
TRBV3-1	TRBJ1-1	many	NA	CASSRGSQGTGEAFF	TGTGCCAGCAGCCGAGGATCCCAGGGAACAGGGGAAGCTTTCTTT
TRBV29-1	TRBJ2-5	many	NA	CSVEGPGGETQYF	TGCAGCGTTGAGGGGCCGGGGGGCGAGACCCAGTACTTC
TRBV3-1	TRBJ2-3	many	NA	CASSQDPRSTDTQYF	TGTGCCAGCAGCCAAGACCCAAGGTCCACAGATACGCAGTATTTT
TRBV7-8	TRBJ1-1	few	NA	CASSPAWGGRTEAFF	TGTGCCAGCAGCCCGGCTTGGGGGGGAAGGACTGAAGCTTTCTTT
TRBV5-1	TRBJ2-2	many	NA	CASSFLLGGNTGELFF	TGCGCCAGCAGCTTTCTCTTGGGGGGAAACACCGGGGAGCTGTTTTTT
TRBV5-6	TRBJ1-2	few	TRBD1	CASSGAGTGSAGYTF	TGTGCCAGCAGCGGTGCCGGGACAGGGTCGGCTGGCTACACCTTC
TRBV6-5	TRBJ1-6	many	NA	CASSPAGRNSPLHF	TGTGCCAGCAGCCCAGCCGGGAGGAATTCACCCCTCCACTTT
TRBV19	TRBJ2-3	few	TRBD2	CASSISGTTTDTQYF	TGTGCCAGTAGTATTAGCGGGACAACCACAGATACGCAGTATTTT
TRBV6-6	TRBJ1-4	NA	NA	CASSPAGLEEKLFF	TGTGCCAGCAGTCCGGCCGGACTCGAAGAAAAACTGTTTTTT
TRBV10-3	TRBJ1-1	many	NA	CATFLLGTEAFF	TGTGCCACCTTCCTCTTGGGCACTGAAGCTTTCTTT
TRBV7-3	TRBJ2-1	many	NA	CASSFIGHEQFF	TGTGCCAGCAGCTTTATAGGGCATGAGCAGTTCTTC
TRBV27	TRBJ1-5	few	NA	CASSGTGSGNQPQHF	TGTGCCAGCAGTGGAACAGGGTCCGGCAATCAGCCCCAGCATTTT
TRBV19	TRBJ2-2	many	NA	CASTLTGELFF	TGTGCCAGTACACTCACCGGGGAGCTGTTTTTT